What follows are 31 T cell receptor beta chains derived from one specimen sequenced in a study of response to subunit inactivated influenza vaccine. MiXCR, applied by TCRdb to the RT-PCR reads, yields one record per CDR3 protein. Of roughly 700,000 distinct CDR3 sequences listed, approximately 14% are singletons. Sample: PBMCs from blood, taken 11 to 12 days after vaccination. These receptors all come from a man aged 50 to 59 who received an inactivated influenza vaccine.

This clonotype was recorded only once. The chain employs TRBV7-2 and TRBJ2-5; D is possibly TRBD1 (6 bases). The V gene lost 6 bases and the J gene lost 4 bases, with 12 bases spanning the gap. The CDR3 is 13 amino acids. Germline CDR1 is SGHTA and CDR2 is FQGNSA. The CDR3 nucleotides are TGTGCCAGCAGAGGGTCAGGGGCAGAGACCCAGTACTTC. Amino acids: CASRGSGAETQYF.

The rearrangement uses TRBV27 and TRBJ2-2; 14 positions match TRBD2. Germline V gives CDR1 MNHEY, CDR2 SMNVEV (reference sequence). The CDR3 is 16 residues long. J gave up 3 bases and V 9 bases, and 6 bases lay outside the gene matches. As DNA, the CDR3 is TGTGCCAGTAGGACTAGCGGGGGGTTTTACACCGGGGAGCTGTTTTTT. It yields the protein CASRTSGGFYTGELFF.

This chain connects TRBV4-3 to TRBJ2-3; D uncertain. Germline V gene lookup returns CDR1 LGHNA and CDR2 YSLEER. V lost 0 bases and J 1 base, leaving 8 bases between the germline ends. There are 15 residues in the CDR3. The CDR3 protein is CASSQEAVRTDTQYF. The CDR3 coding sequence is TGCGCCAGCAGCCAAGAGGCGGTACGCACAGATACGCAGTATTTT.

This clonotype was observed a handful of times. The V and J genes are TRBV3-1 and TRBJ1-1; D is uncertain. Trimming shortened V by 0 bases and J by 4 bases, and 15 bases separated the two germline ends. The CDR3 covers 16 residues. Germline loops: CDR1 LGHDT, CDR2 YNNKEL (reference sequence). The CDR3 region has the DNA TGTGCCAGCAGCCAAGATCGAGTAACCCTGGGCACTGAAGCTTTCTTT. This codes for CASSQDRVTLGTEAFF.

V is TRBV5-1 and J is TRBJ2-4, with D perhaps matching TRBD1 (5 bases). The CDR3 has 16 residues. V was shortened by 5 bases and J by 2 bases, with 17 bases between the two germline ends. Germline values: CDR1 SGHRS, CDR2 YFSETQ. CDR3 region: CASSYTGGASKNIQYF. In nucleotides, the CDR3 is TGCGCCAGCAGTTATACAGGTGGCGCGTCCAAAAACATTCAGTACTTC.

The chain employs TRBV7-2 and TRBJ1-2, with D tentatively TRBD1 (6 bases). V was clipped by 5 bases and J by 2 bases, with 12 bases between them. The CDR3 is made up of 14 amino acids. Per the germline V gene, CDR1 is SGHTA and CDR2 is FQGNSA. For the CDR3, the DNA is TGTGCCAGCAGCCCAGGGGCCAAAAACTATGGCTACACCTTC. It is translated as CASSPGAKNYGYTF.

The chain carries TRBV12-3 or TRBV12-4 and TRBJ2-2; D not certain. The length of the CDR3 is 14 residues. V shed 4 bases and J shed 2 bases, with 8 bases lying between them. The CDR3 sequence is CASSSSINTGELFF. The DNA for the CDR3 is TGTGCCAGCAGTTCGTCAATAAACACCGGGGAGCTGTTTTTT.

This clonotype has just a few counts. This chain uses TRBV7-8 with TRBJ1-5; weak D call: TRBD1 (5 bases). CDR3 length equals 14 residues. CDR1 is SGHVS, CDR2 FQNEAQ, per germline. V lost 5 bases, J lost 4 bases, and 12 bases lay in between. This chain's CDR3 is CASSPTRGNQPQHF. The CDR3 DNA is TGTGCCAGCAGCCCAACCCGGGGGAATCAGCCCCAGCATTTT. Full variable domain (missing parts from reference TRBV7-8 and TRBJ1-5): GAGVSQSPRYKVAKRGQDVALRCDPISGHVSLFWYQQALGQGPEFLTYFQNEAQLDKSGLPSDRFFAERPEGSVSTLKIQRTQQEDSAVYLCASSPTRGNQPQHFGDGTRLSIL.

The sample holds a few counts of this clonotype. The chain employs TRBV5-1 and TRBJ2-1, with TRBD2 matching over 12 bases. Germline V gene data show CDR1 as SGHRS and CDR2 as YFSETQ. The CDR3 has 15 amino acids. Trimming cost V 7 bases and J 6 bases; bases outside gene matches: 8. DNA of the CDR3: TGCGCCAGCTCTGTGGCTAGCGGGGGGGGCAATGAGCAGTTCTTC. Its translation is CASSVASGGGNEQFF.

The CDR3 loop reads CASSFSPIGTGKNEKLFF. CDR3 DNA sequence: TGTGCCAGCAGCTTTAGCCCGATAGGGACAGGGAAGAATGAAAAACTGTTTTTT. The chain combines TRBV11-1 with TRBJ1-4, with 9 bases that match TRBD1. The CDR3 is made up of 18 amino acids. Germline V gene data show CDR1 as SGHAT and CDR2 as FQDESV (reference sequence). J was trimmed by 5 bases and V by 3 bases; bases with no gene match: 13.

In its sample, this clonotype was seen a few times. The chain couples TRBV7-9 to TRBJ1-5, with 7 positions matching TRBD1. The V gene's germline CDR1 is SEHNR and CDR2 FQNEAQ (reference sequence). The length of the CDR3 is 14 residues. The trim removed 5 bases at V and 6 bases at J, leaving 7 bases unmatched. CDR3 DNA: TGTGCCAGCAGCCTAGTAGGGGGCAGTCAGCCCCAGCATTTT. Translation gives CASSLVGGSQPQHF.

This rearrangement joins TRBV7-2 to TRBJ2-7; 8 bases line up with TRBD2. CDR3 size: 14 residues. V lost 1 base and J lost 2; bases outside the gene matches: 1. In germline, CDR1 is SGHTA, CDR2 FQGNSA. The CDR3 reads CASSLEAGAYEQYF. CDR3 coding DNA: TGTGCCAGCAGCTTAGAAGCGGGAGCCTACGAGCAGTACTTC.

This clonotype was seen ten or more times. The chain recombines TRBV15 with TRBJ2-2, with 9 positions matching TRBD1. V lost 1 base and J lost 2; bases outside the gene matches: 2. This CDR3 region has 16 residues. Germline assignment: CDR1 LNHNV and CDR2 YYDKDF (reference sequence). The CDR3 nucleotides are TGTGCCACCAGCAGAGGGGGACAGGGCAACACCGGGGAGCTGTTTTTT. Amino acids: CATSRGGQGNTGELFF.

J is TRBJ2-5 and V is TRBV10-3; a possible D gene is TRBD1 (6 bases). V lost 2 bases to trimming and J lost 5 bases, with 12 bases between them. The germline CDR1 and CDR2 sequences are ENHRY and SYGVKD. The CDR3 covers 14 residues. CDR3 residues: CAISETGRQETQYF. The CDR3 nucleotides are TGTGCCATCAGTGAGACAGGGCGGCAGGAGACCCAGTACTTC.

There are many counts of this clonotype. The chain combines TRBV7-9 with TRBJ1-1; D not certain. The CDR3 has 12 residues. V was clipped by 6 bases and J by 1 base, with 6 bases between them. Germline V lookup: CDR1 SEHNR, CDR2 FQNEAQ (reference sequence). CDR3 loop: CASSDWNTEAFF. The CDR3 region has the DNA TGTGCCAGCAGTGACTGGAACACTGAAGCTTTCTTT.

This clonotype was counted only a few times. This sequence joins TRBV5-1 and TRBJ1-4; 9 nucleotides align to TRBD1. Germline CDR1 SGHRS, CDR2 YFSETQ. The V and J ends lost 7 bases and 3 bases, in that order; junction bases with no gene match: 10. This CDR3 region has 16 residues. The CDR3 DNA follows: TGCGCCAGCGGTATCGGGACAGGGCTTGCTAATGAAAAACTGTTTTTT. It yields the protein CASGIGTGLANEKLFF.

This clonotype was found a few times. The chain combines TRBV7-9 with TRBJ1-5; D gene ambiguous. Germline-derived CDR1 and CDR2 are SEHNR and FQNEAQ (reference sequence). V was cut by 5 bases and J by 8 bases, with 13 bases left in between. The CDR3 totals 13 residues. CDR3 loop: CASSQLPSEPQHF. For the CDR3, the DNA is TGTGCCAGCAGCCAACTACCCAGCGAGCCCCAGCATTTT.

V usage is TRBV11-2 and J usage is TRBJ2-6, with D uncertain. Trimming removed 3 bases at V and 0 bases at J, with 24 bases between. The V gene's germline CDR1 is SGHAT and CDR2 FQNNGV. The CDR3 sequence is 21 residues long. This chain's CDR3 is CASSFWPPDSGSASGANVLTF. The CDR3 nucleotides read TGTGCCAGCAGCTTTTGGCCCCCCGATTCGGGTTCCGCCTCTGGGGCCAACGTCCTGACTTTC.

This clonotype came up a few times. This sequence joins TRBV11-2 and TRBJ2-5; no clear D. CDR1 is SGHAT and CDR2 is FQNNGV in the germline V gene. The CDR3 sequence is 15 residues long. V shed 1 base and J shed 5 bases, with 14 bases lying between them. The DNA for the CDR3 is TGTGCCAGCAGCTTAGGGACGGGCCGGTGGGAGACCCAGTACTTC. This encodes CASSLGTGRWETQYF. Drawing the rest from reference TRBV11-2 and TRBJ2-5, the complete variable domain is EAGVAQSPRYKIIEKRQSVAFWCNPISGHATLYWYQQILGQGPKLLIQFQNNGVVDDSQLPKDRFSAERLKGVDSTLKIQPAKLEDSAVYLCASSLGTGRWETQYFGPGTRLLVL.

The chain has TRBV29-1 and TRBJ1-4; TRBD1 matches at 7 bases. The CDR3 has 13 residues. Germline assignment: CDR1 SQVTM and CDR2 ANQGSEA. V shed 7 bases, J shed 3 bases, and the junction held 5 bases outside the gene matches. The DNA for the CDR3 is TGCAGCGCCGAGGGGGCCTCTAATGAAAAACTGTTTTTT. Its translation: CSAEGASNEKLFF.

This clonotype was observed a few times. The genes are TRBV3-1 and TRBJ1-6, with D unclear. Germline V gives CDR1 LGHDT, CDR2 YNNKEL (reference sequence). CDR3 length: 14 amino acids. The ends were cut back, 1 base at V and 7 bases at J, with 8 bases in the middle. CDR3 sequence reads: CASSQVGRNSPLHF. In nucleotides, the CDR3 is TGTGCCAGCAGCCAAGTGGGTAGGAATTCACCCCTCCACTTT.

J is TRBJ2-4 and V is TRBV29-1, with D possibly TRBD2 on 5 matching bases. Looked up from germline, CDR1 is SQVTM and CDR2 is ANQGSEA. V was clipped by 6 bases and J by 8 bases, with 11 bases between them. The CDR3 is 11 residues long. The CDR3 DNA is TGCAGCGTGACTACATCGCACATTCAGTACTTC. The encoded protein is CSVTTSHIQYF.

J is TRBJ2-2 and V is TRBV5-1, with D perhaps TRBD2 (6 bases). The germline V gene has CDR1 SGHRS and CDR2 YFSETQ. V was clipped by 0 bases and J by 3 bases, with 15 bases between them. CDR3 length equals 17 residues. In nucleotides, the CDR3 is TGCGCCAGCAGCTTGGCTACGCCCCGGGACTACACCGGGGAGCTGTTTTTT. The encoded protein is CASSLATPRDYTGELFF.

This clonotype was counted a few times. The chain's CDR3 is CASSKDPEGWETQYF. The CDR3 DNA is TGTGCCAGCTCCAAAGATCCTGAGGGTTGGGAGACCCAGTACTTC. The chain is built from TRBV3-1 and TRBJ2-5; tentative D call: TRBD2 (5 bases). V lost 8 bases and J lost 5, with 21 bases in between. Germline CDR1 reads LGHDT; CDR2 reads YNNKEL (reference sequence). The CDR3 has 15 residues.

This chain connects TRBV6-2 or TRBV6-3 to TRBJ1-6; no reliable D call. The CDR3 has 13 amino acids. V was clipped by 7 bases and J by 3 bases, with 7 bases between them. Germline V lookup: CDR1 MNHEY, CDR2 SVGEGT. The CDR3 here is CASTMYYNSPLHF. The CDR3 bases are TGTGCCAGCACGATGTACTATAATTCACCCCTCCACTTT.

This clonotype was counted ten times or more. V is TRBV19 and J is TRBJ2-7, with D perhaps matching TRBD1 (5 bases). Germline V gives CDR1 LNHDA, CDR2 SQIVND (reference sequence). V lost 10 bases and J lost 4, with 17 bases in between. This CDR3 contains 13 residues. CDR3 in amino acids: CATPQTEPYEQYF. Written as DNA, the CDR3 is TGTGCCACCCCCCAGACAGAGCCGTACGAGCAGTACTTC.

This sequence joins TRBV20-1 and TRBJ2-3; D not resolved. Trimming took 0 bases from V and 2 from J, leaving 6 bases between them. Germline V gene lookup returns CDR1 DFQATT and CDR2 SNEGSKA (reference sequence). The CDR3 has 13 residues. Here the CDR3 reads CSARDLPTDTQYF. The CDR3 DNA reads as TGCAGTGCTAGAGATCTTCCCACAGATACGCAGTATTTT.

This chain links TRBV6-1 with TRBJ2-2, with D hard to call. CDR1 and CDR2 (germline): MNHNS, SASEGT. The CDR3 spans 11 residues. Trimming took off 6 bases at V and 10 bases at J, with 9 bases between the two ends. The CDR3 sequence: CASRRLEELFF. CDR3 nucleotide sequence: TGTGCCAGCAGGCGCCTGGAGGAGCTGTTTTTT.

This chain uses TRBV6-2 or TRBV6-3 with TRBJ2-1, with D perhaps TRBD2 (7 bases). V gave up 7 bases and J gave up 5 bases, with 18 bases separating them. Germline-derived CDR1 and CDR2 are MNHEY and SVGEGT. The CDR3 is 15 residues long. The CDR3 coding sequence is TGTGCCAGCACCCTTCCCGGGGGGCCTAACAATGAGCAGTTCTTC. It is translated as CASTLPGGPNNEQFF.

The V and J genes are TRBV25-1 and TRBJ2-7; possibly TRBD1 or TRBD2 for D (8 bases each). The CDR3 covers 12 residues. The germline CDR1 and CDR2 sequences are MGHDK and SYGVNS. The V end lost 4 bases, the J end lost 13 bases, and 17 bases lay between the germline ends. The CDR3: CASSAGGGQEYF. CDR3 in DNA: TGTGCCAGCAGTGCGGGAGGGGGACAGGAATACTTC.

This chain joins TRBV12-3 or TRBV12-4 and TRBJ1-1; TRBD1 is a possible D gene (6 bases). Trimming left V 5 bases short and J 11 bases short, with 15 bases between. The CDR3 extends over 12 amino acids. The CDR3 loop reads CASSTSRGAAFF. The CDR3 DNA reads TGTGCCAGCAGTACCAGCCGGGGGGCGGCTTTCTTT.